The sequence of this TCR beta chain was determined in a study of PD-L1 blockade in urothelial cancer. Overall study: Prior regimens of chemotherapy numbered 0 to 3 per patient.

Time point indicated: pretreatment peripheral blood. Trimming took 5 bases from V and 10 from J, leaving 18 bases between them. The CDR3 is made up of 15 amino acids. Germline V lookup: CDR1 MNHNS, CDR2 SASEGT. What went into each PCR as a spike was synthetic TCR analog templates. The method was immunoSEQ multiplex PCR; TCRdb's version includes in-frame clones alone and lacks a portion of them. The sample lists almost 90,000 clones, about 83% occurring once. Sequenced here: PBMCs, sampled around atezolizumab (anti-PD-L1) treatment. The chain carries TRBV6-1 and TRBJ1-6, with D tentatively TRBD1 (5 bases). The receptor was derived from a man aged 55 to 70 with urothelial cancer. The CDR3 DNA reads as TGTGCCAGCAGTTCCCCCGGCGGGGGTGGATCACCCCTCCACTTT. This codes for CASSSPGGGGSPLHF.